The 9 T cell receptor beta chains presented below share a single source sample, sequenced in a study of T cell changes during pregnancy in multiple sclerosis. Sequencing was performed with immunoSEQ multiplex PCR; in TCRdb, only in-frame clones are kept and a portion is missing. Found here are 25,000 to 35,000 clones, roughly 89% of them singletons; the top ten hold roughly 3.7%. Sequences were derived from CD4+ T cells from peripheral blood mononuclear cells, sampled in the first trimester of pregnancy. Every receptor here comes from a female donor in good health, enrolled as a control in a pregnancy study.

In this sample, this clone turned up a few times. The chain uses TRBV7-3 and TRBJ2-1, with a possible D match to TRBD1 (6 bases). V was trimmed by 2 bases and J by 6 bases, leaving 8 bases between them. The germline V gene encodes CDR1 SGHTA and CDR2 FQGTGA. This CDR3 region has 13 residues. The CDR3 spells CASSLSDSNEQFF. The CDR3 DNA is TGTGCCAGCAGCTTATCGGACAGCAATGAGCAGTTCTTC.

The chain is built from TRBV14 and TRBJ2-7; the D gene is possibly TRBD1 (6 bases). Germline lookup yields CDR1 SGHDN and CDR2 FVKESK. V lost 6 bases and J 0 bases, leaving 6 bases between the germline ends. This CDR3 has 12 amino acids. CDR3 DNA: TGTGCCAGCAGGGACAGCTCCTACGAGCAGTACTTC. Translating gives CASRDSSYEQYF.

With respect to this clone: An end of the junction differs from the germline gene, which may be a read error. V and J are TRBV7-8 and TRBJ1-5, with D perhaps matching TRBD1 (5 bases). This CDR3 comprises 12 residues. CDR1 and CDR2 from the germline V gene are SGHVS and FQNEAQ. The CDR3 here is CATGQGNQPQHF. CDR3 DNA: TGTGCGACGGGTCAGGGCAACCAGCCCCAGCATTTT. The full variable domain, rest sourced from reference TRBV7-8 and TRBJ1-5, is GAGVSQSPRYKVAKRGQDVALRCDPISGHVSLFWYQQALGQGPEFLTYFQNEAQLDKSGLPSDRFFAERPEGSVSTLKIQRTQQEDSAVYLCATGQGNQPQHFGDGTRLSIL.

J is TRBJ2-1 and V is TRBV5-1; D unclear. This CDR3 is built from 17 residues. V lost 3 bases, J lost 0 bases, and 16 bases lay in between. Germline loops: CDR1 SGHRS, CDR2 YFSETQ. CDR3 residues: CASSSFSGSNSYNEQFF. The CDR3 bases are TGCGCCAGCAGCTCGTTTTCCGGGTCCAACTCCTACAATGAGCAGTTCTTC.

This chain uses TRBV7-8 with TRBJ2-2, with D perhaps matching TRBD2 (5 bases). The germline V gene has CDR1 SGHVS and CDR2 FQNEAQ. Trimming shortened V by 4 bases and J by 5 bases, and 17 bases separated the two germline ends. The CDR3 is made up of 16 amino acids. The CDR3 here is CASSYPVRRATGELFF. The CDR3 nucleotides are TGTGCCAGCAGCTATCCGGTTAGGCGGGCTACCGGGGAGCTGTTTTTT.

This chain uses TRBV7-8 with TRBJ2-1; D not certain. This CDR3 is 15 amino acids long. Trimming cost V 5 bases and J 7 bases, with 18 bases left between them. Germline lookup yields CDR1 SGHVS and CDR2 FQNEAQ. This CDR3 is CASSPRFGQINEQFF. In DNA form, the CDR3 reads TGTGCCAGCAGCCCCCGGTTTGGGCAGATTAATGAGCAGTTCTTC.

The chain carries TRBV7-9 and TRBJ2-7; the D gene is possibly TRBD1 (5 bases). Trimming took 5 bases from V and 4 from J, leaving 15 bases between them. The germline gives CDR1 SEHNR, CDR2 FQNEAQ (reference sequence). The CDR3 loop spans 14 amino acids. CDR3 DNA sequence: TGTGCCAGCAGCAGCCAGGGCGGCATTTACGAGCAGTACTTC. Residues: CASSSQGGIYEQYF.

In its sample, this clone was seen once. The chain has TRBV5-1 and TRBJ1-3; D is undetermined. Trimming removed 0 bases from V and 4 bases from J, with 5 bases in between. This CDR3 is 13 amino acids long. From germline, CDR1 is SGHRS and CDR2 YFSETQ. The CDR3 DNA follows: TGCGCCAGCAGCTTGGGGCAGGGAAACACCATATATTTT. Its protein is CASSLGQGNTIYF.

This chain uses TRBV28 with TRBJ1-1; 9 bases are shared with TRBD1. With V trimmed by 3 bases and J by 5 bases, 4 bases remained unmatched. Germline V lookup: CDR1 MDHEN, CDR2 SYDVKM. The CDR3 sequence is 14 residues long. The DNA for the CDR3 is TGTGCCAGCAGTTTGGGGACAGGGTTTACTGAAGCTTTCTTT. Translating it yields CASSLGTGFTEAFF.